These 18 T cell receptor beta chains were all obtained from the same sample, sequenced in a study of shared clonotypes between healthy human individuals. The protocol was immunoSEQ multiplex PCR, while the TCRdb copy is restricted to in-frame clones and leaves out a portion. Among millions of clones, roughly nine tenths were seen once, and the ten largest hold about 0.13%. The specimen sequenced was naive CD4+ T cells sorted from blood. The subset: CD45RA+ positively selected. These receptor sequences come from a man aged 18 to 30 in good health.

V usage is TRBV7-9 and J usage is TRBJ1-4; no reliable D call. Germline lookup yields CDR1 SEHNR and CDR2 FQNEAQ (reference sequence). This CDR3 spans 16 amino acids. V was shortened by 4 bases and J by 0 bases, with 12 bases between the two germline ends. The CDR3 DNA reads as TGTGCCAGCAGCTGGAAACAGTCAGCAACTAATGAAAAACTGTTTTTT. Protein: CASSWKQSATNEKLFF.

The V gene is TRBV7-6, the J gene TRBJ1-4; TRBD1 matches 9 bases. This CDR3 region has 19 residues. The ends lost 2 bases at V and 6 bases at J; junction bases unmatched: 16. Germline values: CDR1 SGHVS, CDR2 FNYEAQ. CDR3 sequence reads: CASSLFRAPGGQGDEKLFF. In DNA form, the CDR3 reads TGTGCCAGCAGCTTATTCCGTGCGCCAGGGGGACAGGGAGATGAAAAACTGTTTTTT.

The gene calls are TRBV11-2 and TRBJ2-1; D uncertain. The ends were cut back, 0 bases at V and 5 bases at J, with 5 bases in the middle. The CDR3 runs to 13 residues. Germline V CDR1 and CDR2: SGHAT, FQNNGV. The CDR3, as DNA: TGTGCCAGCAGCTTAGATCGGGACAATGAGCAGTTCTTC. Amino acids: CASSLDRDNEQFF.

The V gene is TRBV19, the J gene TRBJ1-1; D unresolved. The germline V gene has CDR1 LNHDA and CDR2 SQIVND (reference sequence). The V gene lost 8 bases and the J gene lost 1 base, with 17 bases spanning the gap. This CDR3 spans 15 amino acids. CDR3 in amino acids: CASVLNPSKNTEAFF. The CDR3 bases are TGTGCCAGTGTGTTGAACCCCTCCAAGAACACTGAAGCTTTCTTT.

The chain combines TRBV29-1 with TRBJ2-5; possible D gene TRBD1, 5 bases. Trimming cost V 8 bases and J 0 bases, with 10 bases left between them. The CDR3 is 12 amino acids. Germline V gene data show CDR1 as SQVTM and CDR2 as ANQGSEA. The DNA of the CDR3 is TGCAGCACCCAGGACAACCAAGAGACCCAGTACTTC. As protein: CSTQDNQETQYF.

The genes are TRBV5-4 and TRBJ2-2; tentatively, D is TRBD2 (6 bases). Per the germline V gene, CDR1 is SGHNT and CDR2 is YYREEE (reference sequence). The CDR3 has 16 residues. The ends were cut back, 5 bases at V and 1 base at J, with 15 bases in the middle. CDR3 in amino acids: CASRNRAGMNTGELFF. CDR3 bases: TGTGCCAGCAGGAATCGGGCGGGGATGAACACCGGGGAGCTGTTTTTT.

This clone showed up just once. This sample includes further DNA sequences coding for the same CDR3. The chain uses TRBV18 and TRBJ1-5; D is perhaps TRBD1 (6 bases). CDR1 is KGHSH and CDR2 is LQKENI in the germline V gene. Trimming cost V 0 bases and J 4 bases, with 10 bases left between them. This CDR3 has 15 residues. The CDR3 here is CASSPPGQGNQPQHF. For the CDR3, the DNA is TGTGCCAGCTCACCACCGGGCCAGGGGAATCAGCCCCAGCATTTT.

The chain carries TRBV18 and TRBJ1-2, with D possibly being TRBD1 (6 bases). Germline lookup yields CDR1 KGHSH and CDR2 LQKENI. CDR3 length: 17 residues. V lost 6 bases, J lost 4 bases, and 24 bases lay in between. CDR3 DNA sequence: TGTGCCAGCTCCCCCAGTCCGGACAGACTCAGTAGCTATGGCTACACCTTC. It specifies CASSPSPDRLSSYGYTF.

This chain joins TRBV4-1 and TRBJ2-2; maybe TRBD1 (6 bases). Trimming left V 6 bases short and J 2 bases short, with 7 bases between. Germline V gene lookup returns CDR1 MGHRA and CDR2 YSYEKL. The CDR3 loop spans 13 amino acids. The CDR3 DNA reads TGCGCCAGCAGGGACAGTAACACCGGGGAGCTGTTTTTT. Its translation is CASRDSNTGELFF.

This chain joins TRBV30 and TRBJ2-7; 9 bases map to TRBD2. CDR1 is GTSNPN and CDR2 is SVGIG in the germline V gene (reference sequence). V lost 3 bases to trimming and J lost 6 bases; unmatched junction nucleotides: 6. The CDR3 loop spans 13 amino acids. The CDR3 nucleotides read TGTGCCTGGAGGCCACTAGCGGGCCTCGAGCAGTACTTC. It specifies CAWRPLAGLEQYF.

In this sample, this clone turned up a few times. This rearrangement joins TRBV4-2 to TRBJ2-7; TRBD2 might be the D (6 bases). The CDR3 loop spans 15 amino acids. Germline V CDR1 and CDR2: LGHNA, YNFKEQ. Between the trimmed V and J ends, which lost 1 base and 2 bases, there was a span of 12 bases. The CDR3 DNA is TGTGCCAGCAGCCAAGCCGGGACTGCCGCCTACGAGCAGTACTTC. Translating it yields CASSQAGTAAYEQYF.

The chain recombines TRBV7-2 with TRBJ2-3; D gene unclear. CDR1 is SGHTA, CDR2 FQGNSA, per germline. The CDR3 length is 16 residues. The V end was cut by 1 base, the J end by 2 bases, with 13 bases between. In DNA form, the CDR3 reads TGTGCCAGCAGCTTAGAGACTTACTACTACACAGATACGCAGTATTTT. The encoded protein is CASSLETYYYTDTQYF.

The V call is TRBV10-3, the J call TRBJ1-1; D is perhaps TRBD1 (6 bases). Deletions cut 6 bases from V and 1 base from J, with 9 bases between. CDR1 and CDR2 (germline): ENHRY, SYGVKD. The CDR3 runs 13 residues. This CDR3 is CAIRGGANTEAFF. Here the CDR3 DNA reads TGTGCCATCAGGGGGGGCGCGAACACTGAAGCTTTCTTT.

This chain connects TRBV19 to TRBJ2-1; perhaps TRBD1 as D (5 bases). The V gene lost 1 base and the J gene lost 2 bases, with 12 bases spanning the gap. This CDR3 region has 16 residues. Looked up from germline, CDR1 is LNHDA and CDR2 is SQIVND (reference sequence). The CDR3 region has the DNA TGTGCCAGTAGTATAGGAGGCAGGGCCCCCTACAATGAGCAGTTCTTC. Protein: CASSIGGRAPYNEQFF. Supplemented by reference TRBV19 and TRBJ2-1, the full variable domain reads DGGITQSPKYLFRKEGQNVTLSCEQNLNHDAMYWYRQDPGQGLRLIYYSQIVNDFQKGDIAEGYSVSREKKESFPLTVTSAQKNPTAFYLCASSIGGRAPYNEQFFGPGTRLTVL.

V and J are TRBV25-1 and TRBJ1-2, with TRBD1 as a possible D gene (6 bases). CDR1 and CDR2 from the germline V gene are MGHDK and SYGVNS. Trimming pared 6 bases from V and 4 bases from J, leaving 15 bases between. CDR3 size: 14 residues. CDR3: CASSSGAGVYGYTF. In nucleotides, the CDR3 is TGTGCCAGCAGCTCGGGGGCAGGGGTCTATGGCTACACCTTC.

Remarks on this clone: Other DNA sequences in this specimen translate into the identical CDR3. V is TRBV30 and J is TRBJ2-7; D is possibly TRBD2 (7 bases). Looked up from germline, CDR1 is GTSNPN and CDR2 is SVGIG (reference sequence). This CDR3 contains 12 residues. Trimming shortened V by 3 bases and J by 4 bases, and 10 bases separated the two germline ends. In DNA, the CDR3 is TGTGCCTGGAGCCGGGGGGCGTACGAGCAGTACTTC. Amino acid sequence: CAWSRGAYEQYF.

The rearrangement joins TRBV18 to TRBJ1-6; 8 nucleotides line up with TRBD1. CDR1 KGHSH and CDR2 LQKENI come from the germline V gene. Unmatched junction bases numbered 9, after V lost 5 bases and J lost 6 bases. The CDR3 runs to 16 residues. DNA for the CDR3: TGTGCCAGCTCATTGGGACAGGTCTCAATTAATTCACCCCTCCACTTT. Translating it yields CASSLGQVSINSPLHF. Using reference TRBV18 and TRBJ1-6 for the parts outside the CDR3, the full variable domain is NAGVMQNPRHLVRRRGQEARLRCSPMKGHSHVYWYRQLPEEGLKFMVYLQKENIIDESGMPKERFSAEFPKEGPSILRIQQVVRGDSAAYFCASSLGQVSINSPLHFGNGTRLTVT.

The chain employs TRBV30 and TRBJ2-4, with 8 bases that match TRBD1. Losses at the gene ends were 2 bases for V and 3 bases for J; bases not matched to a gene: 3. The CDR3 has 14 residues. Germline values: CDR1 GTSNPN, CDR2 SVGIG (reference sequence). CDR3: CAWSFTGGKNIQYF. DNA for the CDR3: TGTGCCTGGAGTTTCACAGGGGGCAAAAACATTCAGTACTTC.